The 27 T cell receptor beta chains reported below all come from one sample, sequenced in a study of T cell repertoires in cytomegalovirus infection. These TCRs are of unknown antigen specificity. A single record per CDR3 protein comes from TCRdb applying MiXCR to the reads. Found here are some 320,000 distinct CDR3 sequences, roughly 28% of them singletons; the top ten hold about 20%. Sequencing used cultured PBMCs, obtained from culture after CMV antigen stimulation. These receptors originate from a human donor in good health (CMV status not recorded). Some clones in this sample may be carry-over from other donors' samples.

This clonotype was seen a few times. As DNA, the CDR3 is TGTGCCAGCAGCGCCAAAGCCGGGACAGGGCTCATGAACACTGAAGCTTTCTTT. Its translation: CASSAKAGTGLMNTEAFF. The chain employs TRBV7-6 and TRBJ1-1; TRBD1 aligns across 9 bases. There are 18 residues in the CDR3. CDR1 and CDR2 (germline): SGHVS, FNYEAQ. Losses at the gene ends were 5 bases for V and 0 bases for J; bases not matched to a gene: 13.

There are a few counts of this clonotype. The rearrangement links TRBV6-1 to TRBJ2-1; TRBD1 might be the D (5 bases). V was shortened by 2 bases and J by 5 bases, with 16 bases between the two germline ends. From germline, CDR1 is MNHNS and CDR2 SASEGT. There are 16 residues in the CDR3. In nucleotides, the CDR3 is TGTGCCAGCAGTGAACGCCAGGGAACCCCCAACAATGAGCAGTTCTTC. This codes for CASSERQGTPNNEQFF.

This clonotype was seen only a few times. V is TRBV19 and J is TRBJ1-2; no clear D. The CDR3 spans 13 residues. Germline CDR1 and CDR2: LNHDA and SQIVND (reference sequence). Trimming shortened V by 7 bases and J by 4 bases, and 13 bases separated the two germline ends. The CDR3 region has the DNA TGTGCCAGTACCAAAGACGGACCCTATGGCTACACCTTC. Protein sequence: CASTKDGPYGYTF. The complete variable domain, with remaining parts taken from reference TRBV19 and TRBJ1-2, reads DGGITQSPKYLFRKEGQNVTLSCEQNLNHDAMYWYRQDPGQGLRLIYYSQIVNDFQKGDIAEGYSVSREKKESFPLTVTSAQKNPTAFYLCASTKDGPYGYTFGSGTRLTVV.

The rearrangement uses TRBV28 and TRBJ1-1, with D hard to call. V gave up 6 bases and J gave up 0 bases, with 8 bases separating them. The germline CDR1 and CDR2 sequences are MDHEN and SYDVKM. The CDR3 runs 13 residues. Here the CDR3 DNA reads TGTGCCAGCAGGTCGGCTCTGAACACTGAAGCTTTCTTT. Protein product: CASRSALNTEAFF. The full variable domain, rest sourced from reference TRBV28 and TRBJ1-1, is DVKVTQSSRYLVKRTGEKVFLECVQDMDHENMFWYRQDPGLGLRLIYFSYDVKMKEKGDIPEGYSVSREKKERFSLILESASTNQTSMYLCASRSALNTEAFFGQGTRLTVV.

V gene TRBV6-1 combines with J gene TRBJ2-3, with unresolved D. Germline CDR1 reads MNHNS; CDR2 reads SASEGT. This CDR3 contains 14 residues. Trimming left V 2 bases short and J 0 bases short, with 6 bases between. CDR3 coding DNA: TGTGCCAGCAGTGAACTGGGGAGCACAGATACGCAGTATTTT. Protein: CASSELGSTDTQYF.

The chain links TRBV7-6 to TRBJ2-7, with TRBD1 as a possible D gene (6 bases). The CDR3 consists of 14 residues. The germline V gene encodes CDR1 SGHVS and CDR2 FNYEAQ. Deletions cut 5 bases from V and 3 bases from J, with 14 bases between. CDR3 nucleotide sequence: TGTGCCAGCAGCCCAGGGGTGGGGAACTACGAGCAGTACTTC. Protein: CASSPGVGNYEQYF.

The chain links TRBV7-3 to TRBJ1-2, with D possibly being TRBD1 (5 bases). Trimming cost V 4 bases and J 8 bases, with 14 bases left between them. Germline V gene lookup returns CDR1 SGHTA and CDR2 FQGTGA. This CDR3 has 13 amino acids. The CDR3: CASSSSGTDGYTF. Written as DNA, the CDR3 is TGTGCCAGCAGCTCCTCCGGGACCGACGGCTACACCTTC.

The chain combines TRBV28 with TRBJ2-3; D gene uncertain. The CDR3 consists of 13 residues. V gave up 7 bases and J gave up 1 base, with 9 bases separating them. In germline, CDR1 is MDHEN, CDR2 SYDVKM. The CDR3 spells CASTWPGTDTQYF. In DNA, the CDR3 is TGTGCCAGCACGTGGCCGGGCACAGATACGCAGTATTTT.

This clonotype was seen a handful of times. The chain recombines TRBV28 with TRBJ2-7, with D uncertain. V lost 8 bases, J lost 3 bases, and 23 bases lay in between. Germline CDR1 MDHEN, CDR2 SYDVKM. The CDR3 totals 16 residues. The CDR3 DNA sequence: TGTGCCAGCGGCCGCCGTGGGCGCGTACAAGGCTACGAGCAGTACTTC. It encodes CASGRRGRVQGYEQYF.

The chain joins TRBV5-4 to TRBJ1-4; possible D gene TRBD1, 5 bases. Germline loops: CDR1 SGHNT, CDR2 YYREEE (reference sequence). CDR3 size: 15 residues. V was trimmed by 0 bases and J by 7 bases, leaving 13 bases between them. This CDR3 reads CASSLGGKGSEKLFF. The DNA of the CDR3 is TGTGCCAGCAGCTTGGGAGGGAAGGGGAGTGAAAAACTGTTTTTT.

The chain links TRBV27 to TRBJ1-5; D perhaps matches TRBD1 (5 bases). The germline V gene encodes CDR1 MNHEY and CDR2 SMNVEV (reference sequence). Trimming left V 2 bases short and J 9 bases short, with 11 bases between. This CDR3 is 13 amino acids long. In DNA form, the CDR3 reads TGTGCCAGCAGTTTAAGGAGCGACAGGCCCCAGCATTTT. Its translation is CASSLRSDRPQHF.

This clonotype was counted many times. This chain connects TRBV7-8 to TRBJ1-5; 7 nucleotides align to TRBD1. Germline V gives CDR1 SGHVS, CDR2 FQNEAQ. J lost 6 bases, V lost 3 bases, and 5 bases had no gene match. The length of the CDR3 is 14 residues. CDR3 coding DNA: TGTGCCAGCAGCTTTCGACAGGGTGCTCAGCCCCAGCATTTT. Protein product: CASSFRQGAQPQHF.

CDR3 nucleotides: TGTGCCAGCAGCGCGCAAGGGACTAGCGGGGCCAACAATGAGCAGTTCTTC. Translation: CASSAQGTSGANNEQFF. The chain carries TRBV9 and TRBJ2-1; the match to TRBD2 covers 13 bases. The V gene end was trimmed by 3 bases and the J gene end by 5 bases; junction bases not matched to a gene: 8. The germline gives CDR1 SGDLS, CDR2 YYNGEE. The CDR3 covers 17 residues.

V gene TRBV3-1 combines with J gene TRBJ2-1; the D gene is possibly TRBD2 (6 bases). Trimming removed 1 base at V and 8 bases at J, with 15 bases between. CDR1 and CDR2 (germline): LGHDT, YNNKEL (reference sequence). This CDR3 comprises 15 residues. CDR3: CASSQGLGTFDEQFF. DNA for the CDR3: TGTGCCAGCAGCCAAGGACTAGGGACGTTCGATGAGCAGTTCTTC.

The table lists this clonotype with a count of one. The rearrangement uses TRBV27 and TRBJ1-5; D unresolved. The V and J ends lost 5 bases and 0 bases respectively, with 17 bases between them. Germline V gene data show CDR1 as MNHEY and CDR2 as SMNVEV (reference sequence). The CDR3 has 17 amino acids. The CDR3 loop is CASSPPGGSSSNQPQHF. The CDR3 DNA follows: TGTGCCAGCAGTCCGCCCGGCGGATCCTCTAGCAATCAGCCCCAGCATTTT.

This clonotype was detected only a few times. This CDR3 reads CASSFRHHGYTF. The CDR3 DNA follows: TGTGCCAGCAGTTTCAGACACCACGGCTACACCTTC. The V call is TRBV12-3 or TRBV12-4, the J call TRBJ1-2; D is undetermined. There are 12 residues in the CDR3. Trimming took off 3 bases at V and 8 bases at J, with 10 bases between the two ends.

The chain has TRBV6-2 or TRBV6-3 and TRBJ1-3; D gene uncertain. V was trimmed by 8 bases and J by 1 base, leaving 12 bases between them. This CDR3 is 14 amino acids long. Per germline, CDR1 MNHEY and CDR2 SVGEGT. The CDR3 coding sequence is TGTGCCAGCCAAGACGCTCTATCTGGAAACACCATATATTTT. This sequence encodes CASQDALSGNTIYF.

This clonotype was found many times. The rearrangement links TRBV6-2 or TRBV6-3 to TRBJ2-1; TRBD2 matches at 10 bases. The germline gives CDR1 MNHEY, CDR2 SVGEGT. This CDR3 has 14 residues. Trimming cost V 10 bases and J 0 bases; bases outside gene matches: 3. CDR3 nucleotide sequence: TGTGCCACCCTAGCGGGAGTCTCCTACAATGAGCAGTTCTTC. It specifies CATLAGVSYNEQFF.

The chain recombines TRBV6-4 with TRBJ1-1; 9 positions agree with TRBD1. V lost 3 bases and J lost 12; bases outside the gene matches: 11. The CDR3 is 14 residues long. The germline V gene has CDR1 MRHNA and CDR2 SNTAGT. Here the CDR3 reads CASSDMVGTGYTFF. In DNA form, the CDR3 reads TGTGCCAGCAGTGATATGGTCGGGACAGGGTACACTTTCTTT.

Only a few counts were recorded for this clonotype. The chain employs TRBV19 and TRBJ1-5; the D is unclear. The CDR3 sequence is 13 residues long. CDR1 and CDR2 (germline): LNHDA, SQIVND (reference sequence). Trimming shortened V by 4 bases and J by 7 bases, and 11 bases separated the two germline ends. DNA of the CDR3: TGTGCCAGTAGTACCTCCGTGAGGCAGCCCCAGCATTTT. Its protein is CASSTSVRQPQHF.

This chain uses TRBV12-3 or TRBV12-4 with TRBJ2-4; D is unclear. With 3 bases removed from V and 0 bases from J, the gap between germline ends came to 12 bases. The CDR3 contains 16 residues. The CDR3 DNA sequence: TGTGCCAGCAGTTTCGGGCGAGTCGTAGCCAAAAACATTCAGTACTTC. Protein product: CASSFGRVVAKNIQYF.

This clonotype was seen a few times. The rearrangement links TRBV19 to TRBJ1-5; the D gene is possibly TRBD1 (5 bases). The V end lost 5 bases, the J end lost 2 bases, and 19 bases lay between the germline ends. CDR3 size: 17 residues. Germline loops: CDR1 LNHDA, CDR2 SQIVND (reference sequence). This CDR3 reads CASSLSRGREGNQPQHF. CDR3 DNA sequence: TGTGCCAGTAGTCTTTCTCGAGGCAGGGAAGGCAATCAGCCCCAGCATTTT.

The chain carries TRBV7-6 and TRBJ1-1; 11 positions agree with TRBD1. The CDR3 covers 13 residues. Trimming cost V 8 bases and J 3 bases; bases outside gene matches: 2. The germline gives CDR1 SGHVS, CDR2 FNYEAQ. The CDR3 DNA follows: TGTGCCAGCGCGGGACAGGGGGACACTGAAGCTTTCTTT. It specifies CASAGQGDTEAFF.

In its sample, this clonotype was seen a few times. The V call is TRBV7-9, the J call TRBJ1-1, with TRBD1 as a possible D gene (6 bases). Trimming cost V 7 bases and J 12 bases, with 21 bases left between them. The germline V gene has CDR1 SEHNR and CDR2 FQNEAQ (reference sequence). The CDR3 spans 13 residues. The CDR3 region is CASTPGGGSRTFF. CDR3 DNA sequence: TGTGCCAGCACCCCGGGGGGGGGCTCGAGGACTTTCTTT.

The chain uses TRBV27 and TRBJ2-1; no clear D. Germline-derived CDR1 and CDR2 are MNHEY and SMNVEV (reference sequence). The CDR3 covers 14 residues. The V and J ends lost 10 bases and 0 bases respectively, with 13 bases between them. The CDR3 loop is CATQGYPSYNEQFF. As DNA, the CDR3 is TGTGCCACCCAAGGGTACCCCTCCTACAATGAGCAGTTCTTC.

V usage is TRBV11-1 and J usage is TRBJ1-4, with unresolved D. The CDR3 spans 14 residues. V was clipped by 5 bases and J by 2 bases, with 9 bases between them. From germline, CDR1 is SGHAT and CDR2 FQDESV (reference sequence). CDR3 DNA sequence: TGTGCCAGCAGCCTCCGAGGGACTAATGAAAAACTGTTTTTT. This translates into CASSLRGTNEKLFF.

The chain links TRBV7-3 to TRBJ2-5, with a tentative D call TRBD2 (5 bases). The ends were cut back, 2 bases at V and 0 bases at J, with 16 bases in the middle. CDR3 length: 17 amino acids. Per germline, CDR1 SGHTA and CDR2 FQGTGA. The CDR3 DNA is TGTGCCAGCAGCTTAGTCGGGAAGGGTTTCTACCAAGAGACCCAGTACTTC. Translating gives CASSLVGKGFYQETQYF. Based on the CDR3 plus reference TRBV7-3 and TRBJ2-5, the full variable domain is GAGVSQTPSNKVTEKGKYVELRCDPISGHTALYWYRQSLGQGPEFLIYFQGTGAADDSGLPNDRFFAVRPEGSVSTLKIQRTERGDSAVYLCASSLVGKGFYQETQYFGPGTRLLVL.